One and the same sample provided the 21 T cell receptor beta chains below, sequenced in a study of shared clonotypes between healthy human individuals. Sequenced by immunoSEQ multiplex PCR; TCRdb stores in-frame clones only, minus some. The top ten hold about 1.5% of the sample, which has about 1 million clones, roughly 70% seen once. Source material: memory CD4+ T cells sorted from blood. Described subset: CD45RA-negative fraction. The receptors come from a man between 18 and 29 years old in good health.

This rearrangement joins TRBV10-2 to TRBJ1-4, with 8 bases aligning to TRBD1. Per the germline V gene, CDR1 is WSHSY and CDR2 is SAAADI. The CDR3 consists of 14 residues. J lost 8 bases, V lost 7 bases, and 9 bases had no gene match. CDR3 nucleotide sequence: TGCGCCAGCAATCGACAGGGGTTAGAGGAAAAACTGTTTTTT. This codes for CASNRQGLEEKLFF.

The chain joins TRBV10-3 to TRBJ2-7, with D tentatively TRBD2 (7 bases). CDR3 length: 13 residues. V lost 11 bases to trimming and J lost 1 base, with 15 bases between them. The germline V gene has CDR1 ENHRY and CDR2 SYGVKD. The CDR3 DNA reads TGTGCCGCATGGGGAGGGGGTTCCTACGAGCAGTACTTC. It translates to CAAWGGGSYEQYF.

The V gene is TRBV6-1, the J gene TRBJ1-2; D possibly corresponds to TRBD1 (6 bases). This CDR3 comprises 12 residues. CDR1 MNHNS and CDR2 SASEGT come from the germline V gene. Trimming removed 4 bases at V and 7 bases at J, with 10 bases between. The CDR3 nucleotides read TGTGCCAGCAGTGGGGGGGCCGGTGGCTACACCTTC. Amino acid sequence: CASSGGAGGYTF.

The V gene is TRBV30, the J gene TRBJ2-7; the D call may be TRBD1 or TRBD2 (5 bases each). Germline lookup yields CDR1 GTSNPN and CDR2 SVGIG (reference sequence). V shed 2 bases and J shed 0 bases, with 11 bases lying between them. The CDR3 sequence is 14 residues long. The CDR3 DNA sequence: TGTGCCTGGAGTACGGGGCCCAGCTCCTACGAGCAGTACTTC. Amino acids: CAWSTGPSSYEQYF.

This clone was observed once. The chain employs TRBV28 and TRBJ2-3; D not resolved. V shed 6 bases and J shed 2 bases, with 9 bases lying between them. CDR3 length equals 13 residues. Germline CDR1 is MDHEN and CDR2 is SYDVKM. Written as DNA, the CDR3 is TGTGCCAGCAGAGGCCGAGCCACAGATACGCAGTATTTT. Translated: CASRGRATDTQYF.

The chain combines TRBV6-1 with TRBJ1-5; D not certain. CDR3 length equals 16 residues. Germline assignment: CDR1 MNHNS and CDR2 SASEGT. V lost 0 bases and J 7 bases, leaving 16 bases between the germline ends. CDR3 DNA sequence: TGTGCCAGCAGTGAAGCGCCTCGTGGGCACAGACAGCCCCAGCATTTT. Residues: CASSEAPRGHRQPQHF.

This clone was found a few times. This chain links TRBV7-2 with TRBJ1-5; TRBD1 is a possible D gene (5 bases). Germline V gene lookup returns CDR1 SGHTA and CDR2 FQGNSA. Trimming removed 3 bases from V and 3 bases from J, with 12 bases in between. This CDR3 contains 15 residues. The CDR3 sequence: CASSFSGGNNQPQHF. In DNA, the CDR3 is TGTGCCAGCAGCTTTTCGGGGGGGAACAATCAGCCCCAGCATTTT.

V and J are TRBV27 and TRBJ2-7; TRBD2 is a possible D gene (6 bases). The CDR3 spans 17 residues. Germline CDR1 and CDR2: MNHEY and SMNVEV (reference sequence). Trimming removed 5 bases at V and 4 bases at J, with 24 bases between. DNA of the CDR3: TGTGCCAGCAGTAAAATGGGACCGGGACTCTCATTTTACGAGCAGTACTTC. Amino acid sequence: CASSKMGPGLSFYEQYF.

On this clone itself: This sample includes further DNA sequences coding for the same CDR3. The chain has TRBV18 and TRBJ1-3; 7 nucleotides align to TRBD1. From germline, CDR1 is KGHSH and CDR2 LQKENI. With 6 bases clipped from V and 0 bases from J, the junction kept 5 bases outside the gene matches. This CDR3 has 15 amino acids. The CDR3, as DNA: TGTGCCAGCTCCCCTGGACAGGTCTCTGGAAACACCATATATTTT. It encodes CASSPGQVSGNTIYF.

A few counts support this clone. The CDR3 region has the DNA TGTGCCAGCAGACCAACAGGGGGGTCCTACGAGCAGTACTTC. This codes for CASRPTGGSYEQYF. The chain joins TRBV6-5 to TRBJ2-7; 8 positions match TRBD1. The J segment lost 1 base and the V segment lost 6 bases, leaving 5 bases of the junction unmatched. Germline CDR1 and CDR2: MNHEY and SVGAGI. This CDR3 is 14 amino acids long.

In regard to this clone: Other DNA sequences of this sample code for an identical CDR3. The chain recombines TRBV18 with TRBJ1-2; D is uncertain. The CDR3 length is 12 residues. Trimming removed 3 bases from V and 4 bases from J, with 6 bases in between. Germline CDR1 KGHSH, CDR2 LQKENI. The DNA for the CDR3 is TGTGCCAGCTCACCGGCAGGCTATGGCTACACCTTC. Protein sequence: CASSPAGYGYTF.

The chain couples TRBV7-3 to TRBJ2-2, with TRBD1 matching 8 bases. This CDR3 has 14 amino acids. Germline V gene lookup returns CDR1 SGHTA and CDR2 FQGTGA. J was trimmed by 8 bases and V by 6 bases; bases with no gene match: 8. The CDR3 DNA is TGTGCCAGCAGTTATACAGGGGGATATGGGGAGCTGTTTTTT. It translates to CASSYTGGYGELFF.

The V call is TRBV5-5, the J call TRBJ1-6; D perhaps matches TRBD1 (5 bases). The CDR3 totals 15 residues. V lost 0 bases and J 5 bases, leaving 9 bases between the germline ends. Germline V CDR1 and CDR2: SGHKS, YYEKEE (reference sequence). CDR3 sequence: CASSLAPGNNSPLHF. CDR3 DNA: TGTGCCAGCAGCTTGGCCCCAGGGAATAATTCACCCCTCCACTTT.

The chain recombines TRBV7-9 with TRBJ2-7; a possible D gene is TRBD2 (5 bases). V dropped 5 bases and J dropped 0 bases, with 20 bases sitting between them. This CDR3 has 17 amino acids. Germline V gene data show CDR1 as SEHNR and CDR2 as FQNEAQ (reference sequence). The CDR3 region has the DNA TGTGCCAGCAGCCCCGCTCGAGGACTGACGAACTCCTACGAGCAGTACTTC. Residues: CASSPARGLTNSYEQYF. The whole variable domain, remainder taken from reference TRBV7-9 and TRBJ2-7, is DTGVSQNPRHKITKRGQNVTFRCDPISEHNRLYWYRQTLGQGPEFLTYFQNEAQLEKSRLLSDRFSAERPKGSFSTLEIQRTEQGDSAMYLCASSPARGLTNSYEQYFGPGTRLTVT.

In this sample, this clone turned up a few times. V is TRBV15 and J is TRBJ2-3, with D tentatively TRBD1 (6 bases). This CDR3 comprises 17 residues. Germline V gene sequence: CDR1 LNHNV, CDR2 YYDKDF (reference sequence). V was shortened by 2 bases and J by 5 bases, with 20 bases between the two germline ends. CDR3: CATSRSKGVYGQDTQYF. CDR3 DNA sequence: TGTGCCACCAGCAGAAGTAAGGGGGTGTACGGTCAAGATACGCAGTATTTT. The full variable domain, with the rest looked up from reference TRBV15 and TRBJ2-3, is DAMVIQNPRYQVTQFGKPVTLSCSQTLNHNVMYWYQQKSSQAPKLLFHYYDKDFNNEADTPDNFQSRRPNTSFCFLDIRSPGLGDTAMYLCATSRSKGVYGQDTQYFGPGTRLTVL.

The chain employs TRBV7-2 and TRBJ2-7; 12 bases map to TRBD2. Looked up from germline, CDR1 is SGHTA and CDR2 is FQGNSA. This CDR3 region has 18 residues. With 2 bases clipped from V and 0 bases from J, the junction kept 8 bases outside the gene matches. DNA of the CDR3: TGTGCCAGCAGCTTAATTGGCCTAGCGGGAGGGCTCTCCTACGAGCAGTACTTC. This gives the protein CASSLIGLAGGLSYEQYF.

V usage is TRBV11-3 and J usage is TRBJ2-2; 7 bases line up with TRBD2. Germline values: CDR1 SGHNT, CDR2 YENEEA. This CDR3 has 13 amino acids. The V segment lost 5 bases and the J segment 7 bases; nucleotides outside the gene matches: 4. The CDR3 sequence is CASSLAVGGELFF. DNA of the CDR3: TGTGCCAGCAGCCTAGCGGTTGGCGGGGAGCTGTTTTTT.

The CDR3 protein is CASRGQGTSREQYF. The CDR3 nucleotides read TGTGCCAGTCGTGGACAGGGTACATCTCGCGAGCAGTACTTC. The J gene is TRBJ2-7, the V gene TRBV19; 8 bases map to TRBD1. From germline, CDR1 is LNHDA and CDR2 SQIVND (reference sequence). V was clipped by 8 bases and J by 6 bases; unmatched bases: 12. This CDR3 spans 14 amino acids.

The genes are TRBV7-3 and TRBJ1-4; 7 positions match TRBD1. The CDR3 consists of 14 residues. V lost 5 bases, J lost 3 bases, and 3 bases stayed unmatched. The germline V gene has CDR1 SGHTA and CDR2 FQGTGA. The DNA of the CDR3 is TGTGCCAGCAGCCAAGGGGGCCCTAATGAAAAACTGTTTTTT. Translation gives CASSQGGPNEKLFF.

The chain recombines TRBV4-2 with TRBJ2-1; 8 bases are a match to TRBD2. CDR1 is LGHNA and CDR2 is YNFKEQ in the germline V gene. V gave up 5 bases and J gave up 7 bases; unmatched junction bases: 7. This CDR3 spans 14 amino acids. This CDR3 reads CASSSVLAANEQFF. In DNA form, the CDR3 reads TGTGCCAGCAGCAGTGTACTAGCGGCGAATGAGCAGTTCTTC.

J is TRBJ2-7 and V is TRBV9, with 7 bases matching TRBD1. V trimming: 4 bases; J trimming: 1 base; junction bases outside the gene matches: 11. CDR3 length: 16 amino acids. CDR1 SGDLS and CDR2 YYNGEE come from the germline V gene. The CDR3 coding sequence is TGTGCCAGCAGCCACCTTGACAGGGCTGCGTCCTACGAGCAGTACTTC. It yields the protein CASSHLDRAASYEQYF.